The 20 T cell receptor beta chains in this list originate from one sample, sequenced in a study of shared clonotypes between healthy human individuals (dated by TCRdb to about 2020). For the CD8 naive samples, CD45RO-negative cells were positively selected for CCR7, yielding a CD45RA+CCR7+ population from which TemRA cells were excluded. Library preparation was by the immunoSEQ multiplex PCR assay. What TCRdb holds here is the immuneACCESS table cut down to in-frame rearrangements. Part of the clones is not present; checked against another copy, under half of the missing clones reflect an unresolved V gene, and the others are unexplained. Across this sample there are about 2,100,000 clones, with more than 85% seen only once. The ten top clones hold about 1.8% of the sample. Sequencing was done on a sample of naive CD8+ T cells from PBMCs. The meaning of the sample's cell subset or site label: CD45RA+CCR7+. These receptors all stem from a man between 18 and 29 years old in good health. Some clones in this sample may be carry-over from other donors' samples.

This chain links TRBV27 with TRBJ2-7, with 8 nucleotides matching TRBD1. The V and J ends lost 5 bases and 1 base, in that order; junction bases with no gene match: 4. Germline CDR1 MNHEY, CDR2 SMNVEV (reference sequence). CDR3 length: 14 residues. The CDR3 coding sequence is TGTGCCAGCAGTCGGACAGGGACTTCCTACGAGCAGTACTTC. Translated, it gives CASSRTGTSYEQYF.

V usage is TRBV28 and J usage is TRBJ2-5; D call uncertain. The length of the CDR3 is 14 residues. V lost 1 base to trimming and J lost 0 bases, with 6 bases between them. Germline-derived CDR1 and CDR2 are MDHEN and SYDVKM. CDR3 DNA: TGTGCCAGCAGTTTATTCTGGGACCAAGAGACCCAGTACTTC. Translated: CASSLFWDQETQYF.

This chain connects TRBV30 to TRBJ2-7; TRBD1 agrees at 11 bases. Germline V gene sequence: CDR1 GTSNPN, CDR2 SVGIG (reference sequence). V dropped 2 bases and J dropped 3; count of bases not matched to a gene: 3. The CDR3 length is 14 residues. The CDR3 coding sequence is TGTGCCTGGAGTAAAGGGACAGGGGGCTACGAGCAGTACTTC. Encoded protein: CAWSKGTGGYEQYF.

The chain uses TRBV29-1 and TRBJ2-7; 9 positions match TRBD2. The CDR3 consists of 14 residues. Germline CDR1 and CDR2: SQVTM and ANQGSEA. The V gene end was trimmed by 7 bases and the J gene end by 3 bases; junction bases not matched to a gene: 10. The CDR3 here is CSARGGEGGYEQYF. The CDR3 nucleotides read TGCAGCGCCCGCGGGGGGGAGGGCGGCTACGAGCAGTACTTC.

The chain employs TRBV7-9 and TRBJ2-7; 7 bases line up with TRBD1. With 5 bases clipped from V and 2 bases from J, the junction kept 9 bases outside the gene matches. The CDR3 totals 15 residues. Germline V CDR1 and CDR2: SEHNR, FQNEAQ (reference sequence). CDR3 in DNA: TGTGCCAGCAGCGCTATCAGGGGGTCGGCCTACGAGCAGTACTTC. It codes for CASSAIRGSAYEQYF.

Notes on this clone: Sequence at one end of the junction differs from germline and may be a read error. Other DNA sequences in this sample translate to the same CDR3. V usage is TRBV7-9 and J usage is TRBJ2-1; tentative D call: TRBD1 (5 bases). Germline lookup yields CDR1 SEHNR and CDR2 FQNEAQ (reference sequence). The CDR3 is 15 amino acids. DNA for the CDR3: TGTGCCAGTAGCTTATCGCAGGGCCTGGGCAATGAGCAGTTCTTC. Its translation: CASSLSQGLGNEQFF.

The chain joins TRBV5-8 to TRBJ1-1; 10 bases map to TRBD1. CDR1 SGHTS and CDR2 YDEGEE come from the germline V gene. The ends lost 5 bases at V and 4 bases at J; junction bases unmatched: 20. There are 19 residues in the CDR3. CDR3 in amino acids: CASSLGVRRQGARGTEAFF. CDR3 nucleotides: TGTGCCAGCAGTCTGGGCGTCCGGAGACAGGGGGCGCGTGGCACTGAAGCTTTCTTT.

The chain employs TRBV7-9 and TRBJ1-1; TRBD1 matches 7 bases. The CDR3 has 15 residues. The germline V gene has CDR1 SEHNR and CDR2 FQNEAQ (reference sequence). The J segment lost 2 bases and the V segment lost 0 bases, leaving 3 bases of the junction unmatched. The chain's CDR3 is CASSLATGQNTEAFF. The CDR3 coding sequence is TGTGCCAGCAGCTTAGCGACAGGGCAAAACACTGAAGCTTTCTTT.

The chain combines TRBV19 with TRBJ1-1; TRBD1 agrees at 7 bases. V dropped 11 bases and J dropped 0; count of bases not matched to a gene: 12. This CDR3 has 15 amino acids. Per germline, CDR1 LNHDA and CDR2 SQIVND (reference sequence). The CDR3 nucleotides read TGTGCCTCCCGAGACAGGGCGCTAATGAACACTGAAGCTTTCTTT. This codes for CASRDRALMNTEAFF. Full variable domain (missing parts from reference TRBV19 and TRBJ1-1): DGGITQSPKYLFRKEGQNVTLSCEQNLNHDAMYWYRQDPGQGLRLIYYSQIVNDFQKGDIAEGYSVSREKKESFPLTVTSAQKNPTAFYLCASRDRALMNTEAFFGQGTRLTVV.

V usage is TRBV7-6 and J usage is TRBJ2-1; possible D gene TRBD2, 5 bases. V was trimmed by 5 bases and J by 4 bases, leaving 18 bases between them. The CDR3 loop spans 16 amino acids. Germline V lookup: CDR1 SGHVS, CDR2 FNYEAQ. The CDR3 sequence: CASSDREGPGYNEQFF. DNA of the CDR3: TGTGCCAGCAGCGACCGAGAGGGTCCCGGATACAATGAGCAGTTCTTC.

J is TRBJ2-2 and V is TRBV27; 14 bases map to TRBD2. Trimming took 5 bases from V and 7 from J; bases not matched to a gene: 12. The CDR3 loop spans 18 amino acids. The germline V gene has CDR1 MNHEY and CDR2 SMNVEV (reference sequence). For the CDR3, the DNA is TGTGCCAGCAGTACACTGGGACTAGCGGGAGCAAGCGGCGGGGAGCTGTTTTTT. It codes for CASSTLGLAGASGGELFF.

Turning to this clone: Distinct nucleotide sequences in the sample also encode this CDR3. This chain joins TRBV27 and TRBJ2-7; TRBD2 matches 8 bases. Trimming took 3 bases from V and 4 from J; bases not matched to a gene: 2. The CDR3 loop spans 13 amino acids. Looked up from germline, CDR1 is MNHEY and CDR2 is SMNVEV (reference sequence). This CDR3 is CASSFAGGYEQYF. The CDR3 DNA reads TGTGCCAGCAGTTTCGCGGGAGGTTACGAGCAGTACTTC.

V usage is TRBV28 and J usage is TRBJ1-1; possibly TRBD1 for D (5 bases). Germline values: CDR1 MDHEN, CDR2 SYDVKM. The CDR3 runs to 14 residues. The V gene lost 4 bases and the J gene lost 5 bases, with 14 bases spanning the gap. In nucleotides, the CDR3 is TGTGCCAGCAGTTCGGACGGGTGGGGGACTGAAGCTTTCTTT. Its translation: CASSSDGWGTEAFF.

The chain couples TRBV28 to TRBJ2-3; tentative D call: TRBD1 (5 bases). Looked up from germline, CDR1 is MDHEN and CDR2 is SYDVKM. This CDR3 is built from 15 residues. The V and J ends lost 10 bases and 2 bases respectively, with 19 bases between them. DNA for the CDR3: TGTGCCACCATGGTCCTGGACACCTACACAGATACGCAGTATTTT. It encodes CATMVLDTYTDTQYF.

As regards this clone: This sample also contains other DNA sequences that code for the same CDR3. The rearrangement joins TRBV29-1 to TRBJ2-1, with 12 positions matching TRBD2. In germline, CDR1 is SQVTM, CDR2 ANQGSEA. The CDR3 runs 17 residues. V shed 1 base and J 4 bases; nucleotides not matched to a gene: 8. The CDR3 is CSVEGLAGGPSYNEQFF. In nucleotides, the CDR3 is TGCAGCGTTGAAGGTCTAGCGGGAGGGCCCAGTTACAATGAGCAGTTCTTC.

The chain employs TRBV28 and TRBJ2-2, with 9 bases fitting TRBD1. Germline V gene sequence: CDR1 MDHEN, CDR2 SYDVKM. The CDR3 is made up of 16 amino acids. The J segment lost 7 bases and the V segment lost 2 bases, leaving 8 bases of the junction unmatched. Here the CDR3 DNA reads TGTGCCAGCAGTTTAGGGACAGGGATTCCCAACGGGGAGCTGTTTTTT. Translating gives CASSLGTGIPNGELFF.

The chain has TRBV28 and TRBJ2-7, with 7 bases lining up with TRBD2. The germline V gene has CDR1 MDHEN and CDR2 SYDVKM. V lost 5 bases and J lost 0; bases outside the gene matches: 10. The CDR3 is 16 residues long. Written as DNA, the CDR3 is TGTGCCAGCAGTCTACCGGGGGAGCGGGACTCCTACGAGCAGTACTTC. The encoded protein is CASSLPGERDSYEQYF. Using reference TRBV28 and TRBJ2-7 for the parts outside the CDR3, the full variable domain is DVKVTQSSRYLVKRTGEKVFLECVQDMDHENMFWYRQDPGLGLRLIYFSYDVKMKEKGDIPEGYSVSREKKERFSLILESASTNQTSMYLCASSLPGERDSYEQYFGPGTRLTVT.

This chain uses TRBV7-9 with TRBJ2-1, with TRBD2 matching over 7 bases. CDR1 is SEHNR and CDR2 is FQNEAQ in the germline V gene (reference sequence). This CDR3 comprises 12 residues. Trimming at V came to 5 bases and at J to 6 bases, leaving 1 base not matched to a gene. CDR3 sequence: CASSGGGNEQFF. CDR3 bases: TGTGCCAGCAGCGGCGGGGGCAATGAGCAGTTCTTC.

This chain connects TRBV25-1 to TRBJ2-7; D is unclear. V lost 1 base and J lost 6, with 16 bases in between. Germline V gives CDR1 MGHDK, CDR2 SYGVNS. The CDR3 is 15 residues long. The CDR3: CASSELSPPPAEQYF. The CDR3 region has the DNA TGTGCCAGCAGTGAATTGAGTCCTCCCCCTGCCGAGCAGTACTTC.

The V gene is TRBV6-1, the J gene TRBJ1-4, with 9 bases that match TRBD1. This CDR3 has 17 amino acids. Germline V gene sequence: CDR1 MNHNS, CDR2 SASEGT. V trimming: 4 bases; J trimming: 4 bases; junction bases outside the gene matches: 10. In DNA, the CDR3 is TGTGCCAGCAGTGTTAGCCTCTTGGACAGGGGTAATGAAAAACTGTTTTTT. This encodes CASSVSLLDRGNEKLFF.